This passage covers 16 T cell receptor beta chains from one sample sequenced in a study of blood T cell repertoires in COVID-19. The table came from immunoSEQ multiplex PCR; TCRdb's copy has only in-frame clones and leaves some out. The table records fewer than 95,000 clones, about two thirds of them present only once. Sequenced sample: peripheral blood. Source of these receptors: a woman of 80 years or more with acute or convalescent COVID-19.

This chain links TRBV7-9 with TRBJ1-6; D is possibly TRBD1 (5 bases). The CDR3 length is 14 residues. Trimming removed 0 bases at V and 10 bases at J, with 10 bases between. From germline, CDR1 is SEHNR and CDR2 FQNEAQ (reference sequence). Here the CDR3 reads CASSLARGGSPLHF. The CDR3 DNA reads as TGTGCCAGCAGCTTAGCCCGGGGGGGGTCACCCCTCCACTTT.

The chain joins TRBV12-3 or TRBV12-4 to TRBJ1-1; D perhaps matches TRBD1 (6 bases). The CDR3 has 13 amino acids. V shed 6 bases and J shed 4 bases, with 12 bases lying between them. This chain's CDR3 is CASSRTGSTEAFF. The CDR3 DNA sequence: TGTGCCAGCAGCAGAACAGGGTCCACTGAAGCTTTCTTT.

CDR3 sequence: CASSFRQGNEKLFF. The CDR3 DNA reads as TGTGCCAGCAGCTTCAGACAGGGGAATGAAAAACTGTTTTTT. The rearrangement links TRBV7-6 to TRBJ1-4; TRBD1 matches 8 bases. J gave up 5 bases and V 3 bases, and 2 bases lay outside the gene matches. There are 14 residues in the CDR3. Germline V gene lookup returns CDR1 SGHVS and CDR2 FNYEAQ. Looking up the rest from reference TRBV7-6 and TRBJ1-4 gives the full variable domain: GAGVSQSPRYKVTKRGQDVALRCDPISGHVSLYWYRQALGQGPEFLTYFNYEAQQDKSGLPNDRFSAERPEGSISTLTIQRTEQRDSAMYRCASSFRQGNEKLFFGSGTQLSVL.

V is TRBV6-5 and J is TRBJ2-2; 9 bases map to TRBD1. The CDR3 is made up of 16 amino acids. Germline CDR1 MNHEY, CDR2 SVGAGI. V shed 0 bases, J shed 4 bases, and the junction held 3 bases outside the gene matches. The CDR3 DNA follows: TGTGCCAGCAGTTACTCTGGGGACAGGGCCACCGGGGAGCTGTTTTTT. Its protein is CASSYSGDRATGELFF.

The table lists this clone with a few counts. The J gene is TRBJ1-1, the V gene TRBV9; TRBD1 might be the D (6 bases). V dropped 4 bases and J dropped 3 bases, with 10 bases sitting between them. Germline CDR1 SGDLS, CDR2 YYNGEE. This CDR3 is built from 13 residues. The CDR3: CASSRDTDTEAFF. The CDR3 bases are TGTGCCAGCAGCCGGGACACTGACACTGAAGCTTTCTTT.

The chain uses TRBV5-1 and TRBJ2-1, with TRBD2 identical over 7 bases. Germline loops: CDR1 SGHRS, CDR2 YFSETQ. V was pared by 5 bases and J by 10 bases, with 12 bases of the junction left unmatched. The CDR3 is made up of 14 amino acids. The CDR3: CASSLAVASGEQFF. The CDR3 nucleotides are TGCGCCAGCAGTCTAGCGGTGGCGTCAGGGGAGCAGTTCTTC. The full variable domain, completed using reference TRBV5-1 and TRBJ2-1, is KAGVTQTPRYLIKTRGQQVTLSCSPISGHRSVSWYQQTPGQGLQFLFEYFSETQRNKGNFPGRFSGRQFSNSRSEMNVSTLELGDSALYLCASSLAVASGEQFFGPGTRLTVL.

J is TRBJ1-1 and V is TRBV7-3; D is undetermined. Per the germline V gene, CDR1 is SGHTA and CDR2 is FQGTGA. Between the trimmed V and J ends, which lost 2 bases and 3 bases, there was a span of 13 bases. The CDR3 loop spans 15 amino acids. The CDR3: CASSLSLVRDTEAFF. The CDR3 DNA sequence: TGTGCCAGCAGCTTATCACTCGTTCGGGACACTGAAGCTTTCTTT.

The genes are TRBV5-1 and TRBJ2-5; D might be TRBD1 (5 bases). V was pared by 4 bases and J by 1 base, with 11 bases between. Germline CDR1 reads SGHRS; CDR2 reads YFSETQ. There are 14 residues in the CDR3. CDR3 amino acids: CASSPGAGQETQYF. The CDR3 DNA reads TGCGCCAGCAGCCCTGGGGCAGGCCAAGAGACCCAGTACTTC. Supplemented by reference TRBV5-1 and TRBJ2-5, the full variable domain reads KAGVTQTPRYLIKTRGQQVTLSCSPISGHRSVSWYQQTPGQGLQFLFEYFSETQRNKGNFPGRFSGRQFSNSRSEMNVSTLELGDSALYLCASSPGAGQETQYFGPGTRLLVL.

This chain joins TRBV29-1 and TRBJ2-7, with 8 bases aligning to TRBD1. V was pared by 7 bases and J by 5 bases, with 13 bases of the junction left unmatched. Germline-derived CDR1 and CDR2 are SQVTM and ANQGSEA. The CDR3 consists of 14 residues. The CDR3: CSAQGQGALNEQYF. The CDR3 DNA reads TGCAGCGCCCAAGGGCAGGGGGCCTTAAACGAGCAGTACTTC.

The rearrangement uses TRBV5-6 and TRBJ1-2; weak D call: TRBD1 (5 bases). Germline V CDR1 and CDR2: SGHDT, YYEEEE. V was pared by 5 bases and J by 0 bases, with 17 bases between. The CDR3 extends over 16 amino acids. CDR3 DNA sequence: TGTGCCAGCAGTCGATTACAGGCCGGGTCTAACTATGGCTACACCTTC. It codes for CASSRLQAGSNYGYTF.

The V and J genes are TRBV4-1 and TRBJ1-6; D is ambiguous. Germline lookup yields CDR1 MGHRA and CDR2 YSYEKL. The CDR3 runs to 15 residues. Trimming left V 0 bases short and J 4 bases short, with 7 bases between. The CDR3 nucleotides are TGCGCCAGCAGCCAAGAACCGGGGTATAATTCACCCCTCCACTTT. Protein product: CASSQEPGYNSPLHF.

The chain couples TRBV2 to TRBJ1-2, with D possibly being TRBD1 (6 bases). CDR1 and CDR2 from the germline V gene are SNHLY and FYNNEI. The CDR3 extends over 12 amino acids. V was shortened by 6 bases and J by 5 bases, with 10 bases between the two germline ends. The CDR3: CASREQGYGYTF. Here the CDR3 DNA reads TGTGCCAGCAGGGAACAGGGATATGGCTACACCTTC. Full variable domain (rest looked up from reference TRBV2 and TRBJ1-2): EPEVTQTPSHQVTQMGQEVILRCVPISNHLYFYWYRQILGQKVEFLVSFYNNEISEKSEIFDDQFSVERPDGSNFTLKIRSTKLEDSAMYFCASREQGYGYTFGSGTRLTVV.

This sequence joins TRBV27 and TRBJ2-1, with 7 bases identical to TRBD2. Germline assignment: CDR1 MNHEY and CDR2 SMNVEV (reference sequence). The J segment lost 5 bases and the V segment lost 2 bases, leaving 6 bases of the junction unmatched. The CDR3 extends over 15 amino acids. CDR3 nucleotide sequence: TGTGCCAGCAGTTTAGCCCGGGACTACCACAATGAGCAGTTCTTC. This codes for CASSLARDYHNEQFF.

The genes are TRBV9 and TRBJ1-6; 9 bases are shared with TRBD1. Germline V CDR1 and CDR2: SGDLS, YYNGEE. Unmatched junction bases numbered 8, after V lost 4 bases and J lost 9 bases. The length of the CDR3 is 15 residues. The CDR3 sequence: CASSSRTGEASPLHF. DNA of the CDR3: TGTGCCAGCAGCTCCAGGACAGGGGAGGCTTCACCCCTCCACTTT. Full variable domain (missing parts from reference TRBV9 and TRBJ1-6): DSGVTQTPKHLITATGQRVTLRCSPRSGDLSVYWYQQSLDQGLQFLIQYYNGEERAKGNILERFSAQQFPDLHSELNLSSLELGDSALYFCASSSRTGEASPLHFGNGTRLTVT.

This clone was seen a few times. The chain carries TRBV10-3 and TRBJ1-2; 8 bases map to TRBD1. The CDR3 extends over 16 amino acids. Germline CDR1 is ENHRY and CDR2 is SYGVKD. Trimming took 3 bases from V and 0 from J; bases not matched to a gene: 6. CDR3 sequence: CAISDADRGANYGYTF. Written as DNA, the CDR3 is TGTGCCATCAGTGATGCAGACAGGGGAGCTAACTATGGCTACACCTTC.

The CDR3 DNA reads TGTGCCTGGGCCGGACTAGCGGGGATCCGAGAGCAGTACTTC. This translates into CAWAGLAGIREQYF. The rearrangement links TRBV30 to TRBJ2-7, with TRBD2 matching 12 bases. Losses at the gene ends were 5 bases for V and 7 bases for J; bases not matched to a gene: 9. The CDR3 contains 14 residues. In germline, CDR1 is GTSNPN, CDR2 SVGIG (reference sequence).